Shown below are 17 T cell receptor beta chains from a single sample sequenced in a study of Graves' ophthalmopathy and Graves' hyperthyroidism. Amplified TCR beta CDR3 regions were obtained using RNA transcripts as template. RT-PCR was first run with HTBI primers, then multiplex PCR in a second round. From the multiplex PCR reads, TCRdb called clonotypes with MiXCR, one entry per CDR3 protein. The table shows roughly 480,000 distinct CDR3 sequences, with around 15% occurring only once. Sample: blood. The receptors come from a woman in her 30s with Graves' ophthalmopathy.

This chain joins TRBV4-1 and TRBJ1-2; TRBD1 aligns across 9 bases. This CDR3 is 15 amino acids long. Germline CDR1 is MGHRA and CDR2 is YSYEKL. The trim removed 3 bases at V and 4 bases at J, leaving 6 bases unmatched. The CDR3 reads CASSQDRGAGYGYTF. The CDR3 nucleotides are TGCGCCAGCAGCCAGGACAGGGGCGCCGGCTATGGCTACACCTTC.

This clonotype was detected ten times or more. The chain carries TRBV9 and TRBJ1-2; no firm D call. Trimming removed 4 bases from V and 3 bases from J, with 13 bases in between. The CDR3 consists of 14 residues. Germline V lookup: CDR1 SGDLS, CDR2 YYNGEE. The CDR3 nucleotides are TGTGCCAGCAGCTCCGTTTCGGCTGACTATGGCTACACCTTC. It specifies CASSSVSADYGYTF.

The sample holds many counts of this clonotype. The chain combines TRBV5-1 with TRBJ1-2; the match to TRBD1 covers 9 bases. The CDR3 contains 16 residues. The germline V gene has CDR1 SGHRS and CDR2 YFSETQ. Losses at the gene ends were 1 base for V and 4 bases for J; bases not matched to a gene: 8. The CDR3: CASSLLGGQGIYGYTF. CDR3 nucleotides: TGCGCCAGCAGCTTGCTTGGTGGACAGGGGATCTATGGCTACACCTTC.

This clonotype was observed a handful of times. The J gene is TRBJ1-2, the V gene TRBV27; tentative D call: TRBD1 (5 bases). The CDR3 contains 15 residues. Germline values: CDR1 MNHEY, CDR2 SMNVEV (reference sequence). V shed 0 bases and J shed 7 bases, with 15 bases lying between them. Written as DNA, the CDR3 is TGTGCCAGCAGTTTATCGAAGGCCAGGGCGGGTGGCTACACCTTC. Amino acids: CASSLSKARAGGYTF.

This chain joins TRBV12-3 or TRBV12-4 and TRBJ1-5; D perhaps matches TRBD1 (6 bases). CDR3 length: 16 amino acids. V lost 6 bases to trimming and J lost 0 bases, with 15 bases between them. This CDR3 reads CASSETGRGSNQPQHF. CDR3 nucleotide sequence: TGTGCCAGCAGCGAGACAGGTCGGGGTAGCAATCAGCCCCAGCATTTT.

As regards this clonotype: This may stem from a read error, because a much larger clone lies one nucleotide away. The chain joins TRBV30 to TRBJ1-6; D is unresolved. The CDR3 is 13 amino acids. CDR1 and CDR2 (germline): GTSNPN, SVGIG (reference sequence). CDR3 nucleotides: TGTGCCTGGAGTGTACGGGAAAATTTACCCCTCCACTTT. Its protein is CAWSVRENLPLHF. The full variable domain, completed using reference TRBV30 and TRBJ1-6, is SQTIHQWPATLVQPVGSPLSLECTVEGTSNPNLYWYRQAAGRGLQLLFYSVGIGQISSEVPQNLSASRPQDRQFILSSKKLLLSDSGFYLCAWSVRENLPLHFGNGTRLTVT.

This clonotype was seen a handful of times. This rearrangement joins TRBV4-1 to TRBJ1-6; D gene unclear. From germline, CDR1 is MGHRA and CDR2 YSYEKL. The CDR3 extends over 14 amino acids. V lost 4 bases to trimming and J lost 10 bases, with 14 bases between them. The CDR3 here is CASSPQLGGSPLHF. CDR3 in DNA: TGCGCCAGCAGCCCCCAGTTGGGCGGATCACCCCTCCACTTT.

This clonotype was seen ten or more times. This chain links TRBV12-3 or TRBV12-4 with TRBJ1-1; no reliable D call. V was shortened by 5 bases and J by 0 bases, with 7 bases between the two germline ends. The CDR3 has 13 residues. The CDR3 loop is CASSRTVNTEAFF. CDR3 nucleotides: TGTGCCAGCAGTAGAACAGTGAACACTGAAGCTTTCTTT.

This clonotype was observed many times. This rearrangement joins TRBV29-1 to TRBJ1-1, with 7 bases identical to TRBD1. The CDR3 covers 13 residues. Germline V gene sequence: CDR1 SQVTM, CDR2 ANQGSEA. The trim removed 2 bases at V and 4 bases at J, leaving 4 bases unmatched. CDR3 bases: TGCAGCGTTGAATTACAGGGGCGCACTGAAGCTTTCTTT. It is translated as CSVELQGRTEAFF.

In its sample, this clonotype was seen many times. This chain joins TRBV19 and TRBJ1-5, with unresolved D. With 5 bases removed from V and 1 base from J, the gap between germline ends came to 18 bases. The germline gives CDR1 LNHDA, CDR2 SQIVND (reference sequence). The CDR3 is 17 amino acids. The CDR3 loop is CASSVIGLGDSNQPQHF. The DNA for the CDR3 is TGTGCCAGTAGTGTCATAGGGCTAGGTGACAGCAATCAGCCCCAGCATTTT.

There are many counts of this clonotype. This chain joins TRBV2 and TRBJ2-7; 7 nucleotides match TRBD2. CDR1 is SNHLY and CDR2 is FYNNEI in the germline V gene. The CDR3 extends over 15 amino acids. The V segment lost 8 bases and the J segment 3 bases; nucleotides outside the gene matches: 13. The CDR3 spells CASYPSGMTFYEQYF. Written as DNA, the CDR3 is TGTGCCAGCTACCCAAGCGGGATGACCTTCTACGAGCAGTACTTC.

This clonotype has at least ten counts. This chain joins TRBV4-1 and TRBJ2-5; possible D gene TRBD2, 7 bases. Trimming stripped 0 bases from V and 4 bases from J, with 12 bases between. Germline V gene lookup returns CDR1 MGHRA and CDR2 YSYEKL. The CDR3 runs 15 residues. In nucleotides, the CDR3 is TGCGCCAGCAGCCAAGATTGGGGAGGGGGAGAGACCCAGTACTTC. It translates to CASSQDWGGGETQYF.

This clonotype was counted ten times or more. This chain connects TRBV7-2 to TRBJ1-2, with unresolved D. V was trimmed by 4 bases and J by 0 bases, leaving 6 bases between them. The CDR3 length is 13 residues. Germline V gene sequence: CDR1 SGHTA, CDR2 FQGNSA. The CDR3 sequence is CASSYRANYGYTF. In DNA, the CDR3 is TGTGCCAGCAGCTACCGTGCTAACTATGGCTACACCTTC.

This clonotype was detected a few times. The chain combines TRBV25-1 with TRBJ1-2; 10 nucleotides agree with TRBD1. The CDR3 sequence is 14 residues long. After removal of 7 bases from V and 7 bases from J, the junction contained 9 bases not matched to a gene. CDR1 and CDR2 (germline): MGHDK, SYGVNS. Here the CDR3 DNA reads TGTGCCAGCAACCCCGACAGGGGGCTTAGTGGCTACACCTTC. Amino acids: CASNPDRGLSGYTF.

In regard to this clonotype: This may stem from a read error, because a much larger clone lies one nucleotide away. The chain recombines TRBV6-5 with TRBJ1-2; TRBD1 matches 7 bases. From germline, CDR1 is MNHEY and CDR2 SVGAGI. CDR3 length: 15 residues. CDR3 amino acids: CASSYSNRGNYGYAF. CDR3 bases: TGTGCCAGCAGTTACTCGAACAGGGGTAACTATGGCTACGCCTTC.

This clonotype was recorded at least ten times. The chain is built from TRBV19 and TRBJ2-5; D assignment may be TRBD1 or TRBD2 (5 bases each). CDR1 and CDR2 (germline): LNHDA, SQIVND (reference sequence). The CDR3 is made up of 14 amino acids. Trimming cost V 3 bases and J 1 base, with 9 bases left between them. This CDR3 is CASSMPGTQETQYF. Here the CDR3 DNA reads TGTGCCAGTAGTATGCCCGGGACCCAAGAGACCCAGTACTTC.

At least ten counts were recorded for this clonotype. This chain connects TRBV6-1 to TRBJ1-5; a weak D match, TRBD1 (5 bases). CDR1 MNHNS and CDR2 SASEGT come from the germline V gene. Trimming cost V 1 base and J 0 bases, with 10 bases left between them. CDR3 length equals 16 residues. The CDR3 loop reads CASSEGQGSSNQPQHF. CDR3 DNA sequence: TGTGCCAGCAGTGAAGGGCAGGGAAGTAGCAATCAGCCCCAGCATTTT.